These 5 T cell receptor beta chains share one sample of origin, sequenced in a study of CD8 T cells in Susac syndrome. After extraction with the RNeasy kit, roughly 0.5 to 1 ug of the RNA was reverse transcribed using random hexamers. TCRdb passed the immunoSEQ multiplex PCR reads through MiXCR, listing each CDR3 protein once. The data hold around 160,000 distinct CDR3 sequences, with roughly 94% observed a single time. The source material was CD4+ T cells from PBMCs. The receptors shown here come from a human donor with multiple sclerosis.

CDR3 nucleotides: TGCAGCGTTGAAGCGAGCGTGGCTGAAGCTTTCTTT. Its protein product is CSVEASVAEAFF. The V gene is TRBV29-1, the J gene TRBJ1-1, with D hard to call. CDR1 and CDR2 (germline): SQVTM, ANQGSEA. The CDR3 is made up of 12 amino acids. V lost 1 base to trimming and J lost 6 bases, with 9 bases between them.

In this sample, this clonotype turned up a few times. The chain recombines TRBV19 with TRBJ1-5; perhaps TRBD1 as D (5 bases). Germline CDR1 is LNHDA and CDR2 is SQIVND (reference sequence). The CDR3 is made up of 13 amino acids. V lost 8 bases and J lost 4, with 12 bases in between. CDR3 nucleotides: TGTGCCAGTCACCGGGGGGAAAATCAGCCCCAGCATTTT. Residues: CASHRGENQPQHF.

This rearrangement joins TRBV2 to TRBJ2-1, with 12 bases aligning to TRBD2. CDR1 SNHLY and CDR2 FYNNEI come from the germline V gene. V was pared by 1 base and J by 9 bases, with 4 bases of the junction left unmatched. The CDR3 is 15 amino acids. The CDR3 here is CASSEGLAGVFEQFF. CDR3 nucleotide sequence: TGTGCCAGCAGTGAAGGACTAGCGGGAGTCTTTGAGCAGTTCTTC.

This clonotype has just one count. The chain recombines TRBV12-3 or TRBV12-4 with TRBJ2-4; 7 bases agree with TRBD1. Trimming cost V 5 bases and J 7 bases; bases outside gene matches: 11. The CDR3 loop spans 15 amino acids. The CDR3 DNA is TGTGCCAGCAGTCCACAGGGGAACCGGGGTAACATTCAGTACTTC. It encodes CASSPQGNRGNIQYF.

The V call is TRBV6-2 or TRBV6-3, the J call TRBJ2-3; unclear D gene. Germline CDR1 MNHEY, CDR2 SVGEGT. This CDR3 is 14 amino acids long. V dropped 4 bases and J dropped 2 bases, with 10 bases sitting between them. This CDR3 reads CASSSQLITDTQYF. In DNA form, the CDR3 reads TGTGCCAGCAGTTCTCAACTGATCACAGATACGCAGTATTTT.